This record covers a single T cell receptor (beta chain). The antigen remains undetermined. Trimming removed 3 bases from V and 4 bases from J; junction bases left unmatched: 7. This CDR3 has 16 residues. From germline, CDR1 is LNHDA and CDR2 SQIVND (reference sequence). Assay: immunoSEQ multiplex PCR; the TCRdb copy retains only in-frame clones and omits some. The table lists over 100,000 clones, 85% to 95% of them singletons. This entry comes from a study of siplizumab effects on memory and regulatory T cells. Broader study findings: With siplizumab, cumulative frequency of CD4+ memory-derived alloreactive sequences dropped significantly. A major contribution to the alloresponse seemed to be made by naive T cells, which seemed more diverse than memory cells.

The chain carries TRBV19 and TRBJ2-1; TRBD2 matches 9 bases. The source material was Tregs sorted from blood. This clonotype was obtained from a human donor in good health. The CDR3 loop reads CASSISPSGIYNEQFF. The CDR3 coding sequence is TGTGCCAGTAGTATTTCTCCTAGCGGGATATACAATGAGCAGTTCTTC.